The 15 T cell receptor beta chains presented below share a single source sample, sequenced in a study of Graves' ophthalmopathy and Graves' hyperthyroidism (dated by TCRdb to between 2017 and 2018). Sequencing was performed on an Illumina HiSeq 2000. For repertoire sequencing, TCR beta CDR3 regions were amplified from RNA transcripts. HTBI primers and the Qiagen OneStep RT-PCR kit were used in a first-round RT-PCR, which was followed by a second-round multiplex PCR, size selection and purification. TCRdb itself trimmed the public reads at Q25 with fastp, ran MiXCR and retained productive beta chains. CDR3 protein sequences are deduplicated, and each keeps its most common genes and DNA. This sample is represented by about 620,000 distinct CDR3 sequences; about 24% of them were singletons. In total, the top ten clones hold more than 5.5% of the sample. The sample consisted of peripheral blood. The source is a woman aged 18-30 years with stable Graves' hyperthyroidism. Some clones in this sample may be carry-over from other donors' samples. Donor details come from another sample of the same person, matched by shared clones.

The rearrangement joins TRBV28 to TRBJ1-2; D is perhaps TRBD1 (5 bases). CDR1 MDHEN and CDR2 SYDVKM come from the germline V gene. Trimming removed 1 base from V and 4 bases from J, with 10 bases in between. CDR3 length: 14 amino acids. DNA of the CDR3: TGTGCCAGCAGTTTATATCGGGGGAGCTATGGCTACACCTTC. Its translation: CASSLYRGSYGYTF.

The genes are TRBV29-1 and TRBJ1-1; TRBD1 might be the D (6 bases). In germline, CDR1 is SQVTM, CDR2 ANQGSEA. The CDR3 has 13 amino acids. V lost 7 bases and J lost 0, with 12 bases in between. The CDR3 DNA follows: TGCAGCGCCGCGGACAGAATGAACACTGAAGCTTTCTTT. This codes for CSAADRMNTEAFF.

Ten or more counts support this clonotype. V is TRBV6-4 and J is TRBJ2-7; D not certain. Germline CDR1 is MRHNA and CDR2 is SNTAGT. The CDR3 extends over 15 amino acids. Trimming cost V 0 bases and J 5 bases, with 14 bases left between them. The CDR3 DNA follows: TGTGCCAGCAGTGACTCAGCGACGGGTATCGACGAGCAGTACTTC. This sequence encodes CASSDSATGIDEQYF.

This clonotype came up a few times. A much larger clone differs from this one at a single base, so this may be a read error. Here the CDR3 reads CASSPLGPNRNTEACF. The CDR3 DNA sequence: TGTGCCAGCAGTCCTCTGGGGCCTAACAGGAACACTGAAGCTTGCTTT. This rearrangement joins TRBV12-3 or TRBV12-4 to TRBJ1-1, with TRBD1 as a possible D gene (5 bases). This CDR3 spans 16 amino acids.

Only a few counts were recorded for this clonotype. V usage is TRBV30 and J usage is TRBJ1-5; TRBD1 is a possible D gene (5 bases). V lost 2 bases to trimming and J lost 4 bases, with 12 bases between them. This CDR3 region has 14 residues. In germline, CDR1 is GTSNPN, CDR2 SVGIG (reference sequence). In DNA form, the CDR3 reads TGTGCCTGGAGTCTGGGACCGATTAATCAGCCCCAGCATTTT. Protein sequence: CAWSLGPINQPQHF.

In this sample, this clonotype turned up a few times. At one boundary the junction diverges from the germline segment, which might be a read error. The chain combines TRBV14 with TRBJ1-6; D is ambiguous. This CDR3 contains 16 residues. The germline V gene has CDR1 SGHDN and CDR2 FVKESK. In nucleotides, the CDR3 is TGTGCCAGCAGTACCGCACACAGCTCCTATAATTCACCCTTCCACTTT. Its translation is CASSTAHSSYNSPFHF.

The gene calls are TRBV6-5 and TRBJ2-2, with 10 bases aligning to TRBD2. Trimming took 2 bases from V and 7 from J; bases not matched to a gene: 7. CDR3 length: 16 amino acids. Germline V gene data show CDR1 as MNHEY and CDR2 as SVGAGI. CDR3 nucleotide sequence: TGTGCCAGCAGTTACGAAGCGGGGGGGCTAGGCGGGGAGCTGTTTTTT. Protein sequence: CASSYEAGGLGGELFF.

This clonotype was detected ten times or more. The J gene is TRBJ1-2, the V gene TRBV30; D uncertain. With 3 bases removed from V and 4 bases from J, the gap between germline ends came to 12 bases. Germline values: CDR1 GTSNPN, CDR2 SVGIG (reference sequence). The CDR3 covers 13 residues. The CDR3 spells CAWSTGSSYGYTF. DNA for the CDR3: TGTGCCTGGAGCACGGGGAGTAGCTATGGCTACACCTTC.

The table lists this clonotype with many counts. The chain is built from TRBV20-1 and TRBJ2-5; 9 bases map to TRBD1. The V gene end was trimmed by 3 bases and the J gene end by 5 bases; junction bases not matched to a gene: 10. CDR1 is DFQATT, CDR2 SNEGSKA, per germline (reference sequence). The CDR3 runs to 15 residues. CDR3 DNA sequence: TGCAGTGCTAGTTTAATTACAGGGGGCCGGGAGACCCAGTACTTC. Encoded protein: CSASLITGGRETQYF.

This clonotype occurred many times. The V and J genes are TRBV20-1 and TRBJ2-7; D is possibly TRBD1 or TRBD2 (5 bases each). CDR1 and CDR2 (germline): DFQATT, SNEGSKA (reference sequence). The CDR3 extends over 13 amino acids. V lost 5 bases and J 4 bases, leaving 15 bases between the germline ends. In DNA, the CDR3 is TGCAGTGCTCCCTTAGGATGGGGGTACGAGCAGTACTTC. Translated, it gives CSAPLGWGYEQYF.

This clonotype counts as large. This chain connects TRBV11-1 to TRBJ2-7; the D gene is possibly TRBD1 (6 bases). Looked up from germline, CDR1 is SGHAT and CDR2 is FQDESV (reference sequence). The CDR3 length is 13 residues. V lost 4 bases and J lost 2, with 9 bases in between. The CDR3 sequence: CASSWTVTYEQYF. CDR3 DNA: TGTGCCAGCAGCTGGACAGTAACCTACGAGCAGTACTTC.

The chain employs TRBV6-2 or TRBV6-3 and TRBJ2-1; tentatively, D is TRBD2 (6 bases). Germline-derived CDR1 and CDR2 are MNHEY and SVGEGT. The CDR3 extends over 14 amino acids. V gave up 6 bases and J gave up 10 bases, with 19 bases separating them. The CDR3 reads CASRSAGLTYEQFF. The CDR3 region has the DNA TGTGCCAGCAGGTCAGCGGGTCTTACCTACGAGCAGTTCTTC.

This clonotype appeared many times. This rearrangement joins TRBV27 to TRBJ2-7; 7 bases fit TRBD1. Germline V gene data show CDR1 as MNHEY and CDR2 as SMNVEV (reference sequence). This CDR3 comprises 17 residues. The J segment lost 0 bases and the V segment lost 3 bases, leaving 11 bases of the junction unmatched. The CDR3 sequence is CASSLRTGTEYSYEQYF. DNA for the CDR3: TGTGCCAGCAGTTTGCGTACCGGGACAGAGTACTCCTACGAGCAGTACTTC.

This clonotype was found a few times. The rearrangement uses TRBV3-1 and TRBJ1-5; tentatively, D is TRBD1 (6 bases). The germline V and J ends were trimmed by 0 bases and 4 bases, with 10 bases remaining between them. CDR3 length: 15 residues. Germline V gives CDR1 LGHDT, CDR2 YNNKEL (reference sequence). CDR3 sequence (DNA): TGTGCCAGCAGCCAAGATTCAACAGGGAATCAGCCCCAGCATTTT. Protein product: CASSQDSTGNQPQHF.

CDR3: CASSLSRGIDQPQHF. DNA of the CDR3: TGTGCCAGCAGTTTATCAAGGGGCATAGATCAGCCCCAGCATTTT. V is TRBV12-3 or TRBV12-4 and J is TRBJ1-5; D might be TRBD1 (5 bases). V lost 2 bases to trimming and J lost 5 bases, with 13 bases between them. The CDR3 runs to 15 residues.